One TCR beta chain is described in this entry. TCRdb's table, derived via immunoSEQ multiplex PCR, lists solely in-frame clones and lacks some. The sample holds over 90,000 clones, around 90% seen once. Germline V gene lookup returns CDR1 LGHDT and CDR2 YNNKEL (reference sequence). The CDR3 covers 14 residues. V shed 4 bases and J shed 4 bases, with 14 bases lying between them. The data belong to a study of control samples from healthy donors and cancer patients. This clonotype was sampled from a woman aged 18 to 35 in good health. This chain links TRBV3-1 (or the pseudogene TRBV3-2) with TRBJ2-7; either TRBD1 or TRBD2 may fit D (5 bases each). Input material: blood. The CDR3 here is CASSRPGTRYEQYF. The CDR3 bases are TGTGCCAGCAGCCGACCCGGGACGCGGTACGAGCAGTACTTC.